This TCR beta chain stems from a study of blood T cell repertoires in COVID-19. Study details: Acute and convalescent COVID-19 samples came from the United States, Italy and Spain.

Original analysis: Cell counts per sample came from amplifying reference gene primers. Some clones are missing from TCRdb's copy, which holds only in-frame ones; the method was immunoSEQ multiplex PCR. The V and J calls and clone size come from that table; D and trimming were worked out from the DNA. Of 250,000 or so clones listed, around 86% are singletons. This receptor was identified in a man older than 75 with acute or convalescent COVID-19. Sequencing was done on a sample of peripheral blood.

The CDR3 DNA is TGTGCCAGCAGGGGGCAGAAGAACACTGAAGCTTTCTTT. It yields the protein CASRGQKNTEAFF. The genes are TRBV11-2 and TRBJ1-1, with D maybe TRBD1 (5 bases). Trimming removed 6 bases from V and 1 base from J, with 9 bases in between. The CDR3 has 13 residues. Germline V gene data show CDR1 as SGHAT and CDR2 as FQNNGV. The full variable domain, in which reference TRBV11-2 and TRBJ1-1 provide the parts outside the CDR3, is EAGVAQSPRYKIIEKRQSVAFWCNPISGHATLYWYQQILGQGPKLLIQFQNNGVVDDSQLPKDRFSAERLKGVDSTLKIQPAKLEDSAVYLCASRGQKNTEAFFGQGTRLTVV.